What follows are 20 T cell receptor beta chains derived from one specimen sequenced in a study of blood T cell repertoires in COVID-19. Assay: immunoSEQ multiplex PCR; the TCRdb copy retains only in-frame clones and omits some. The table has a few hundred thousand clones, roughly 80% seen once. The sample comprised peripheral blood. Every receptor here comes from a woman older than 75 with acute or convalescent COVID-19.

There are a few counts of this clone. V gene TRBV12-3 or TRBV12-4 combines with J gene TRBJ2-3; no definite D call. Between the trimmed V and J ends, which lost 3 bases and 6 bases, there was a span of 10 bases. CDR3 length: 13 amino acids. The CDR3 sequence: CASSFSPFDTQYF. As DNA, the CDR3 is TGTGCCAGCAGTTTCTCCCCCTTTGATACGCAGTATTTT.

This clone has only a few counts. The gene calls are TRBV7-9 and TRBJ2-7; no clear D gene. Germline loops: CDR1 SEHNR, CDR2 FQNEAQ (reference sequence). The V end lost 8 bases, the J end lost 3 bases, and 14 bases lay between the germline ends. This CDR3 has 13 amino acids. The CDR3 DNA follows: TGTGCCAGCTGCAGCGTCCCATGCTACGAGCAGTACTTC. Protein product: CASCSVPCYEQYF.

The gene calls are TRBV30 and TRBJ2-7, with D possibly TRBD2 on 6 matching bases. From germline, CDR1 is GTSNPN and CDR2 SVGIG (reference sequence). Trimming shortened V by 5 bases and J by 8 bases, and 19 bases separated the two germline ends. The CDR3 has 13 residues. As DNA, the CDR3 is TGTGCCTGGTCCGGCGGGGCACTAAACAAGCAGTACTTC. Encoded protein: CAWSGGALNKQYF. Supplemented by reference TRBV30 and TRBJ2-7, the full variable domain reads SQTIHQWPATLVQPVGSPLSLECTVEGTSNPNLYWYRQAAGRGLQLLFYSVGIGQISSEVPQNLSASRPQDRQFILSSKKLLLSDSGFYLCAWSGGALNKQYFGPGTRLTVT.

The chain joins TRBV5-4 to TRBJ2-2; perhaps TRBD2 as D (5 bases). V was shortened by 1 base and J by 2 bases, with 12 bases between the two germline ends. The CDR3 is 16 residues long. The germline gives CDR1 SGHNT, CDR2 YYREEE (reference sequence). In DNA form, the CDR3 reads TGTGCCAGCAGCTTGTGGACTGGGTTAAACACCGGGGAGCTGTTTTTT. It is translated as CASSLWTGLNTGELFF.

The chain has TRBV3-1 (or the pseudogene TRBV3-2) and TRBJ2-7; no firm D call. The CDR3 covers 13 residues. Germline CDR1 LGHDT, CDR2 YNNKEL (reference sequence). Trimming stripped 3 bases from V and 7 bases from J, with 13 bases between. The CDR3 region has the DNA TGTGCCAGCAGCCATACGCGGTTTGGGGAGCAGTACTTC. The encoded protein is CASSHTRFGEQYF.

This clone appeared many times. CDR3 coding DNA: TGTGCCAGCAGCATGACAGGGGATAGCAATCAGCCCCAGCATTTT. Protein: CASSMTGDSNQPQHF. The V gene is TRBV9, the J gene TRBJ1-5, with 8 nucleotides matching TRBD1. The CDR3 totals 15 residues. With 4 bases clipped from V and 0 bases from J, the junction kept 3 bases outside the gene matches. Looked up from germline, CDR1 is SGDLS and CDR2 is YYNGEE.

The CDR3 is CSVESGSEQYF. The CDR3 DNA is TGCAGCGTTGAATCCGGGTCTGAGCAGTACTTC. This chain connects TRBV29-1 to TRBJ2-7; D not resolved. This CDR3 spans 11 amino acids. CDR1 SQVTM and CDR2 ANQGSEA come from the germline V gene. Trimming removed 2 bases from V and 7 bases from J, with 9 bases in between.

The count of this clone is one. The V call is TRBV2, the J call TRBJ1-5, with D unclear. The CDR3 loop spans 12 amino acids. V shed 8 bases and J shed 3 bases, with 8 bases lying between them. Germline V gives CDR1 SNHLY, CDR2 FYNNEI. CDR3 nucleotide sequence: TGTGCCAGCCATGAGAACAATCAGCCCCAGCATTTT. Protein sequence: CASHENNQPQHF.

This clone was found a few times. The chain links TRBV5-1 to TRBJ2-3, with 8 bases matching TRBD2. The CDR3 contains 15 residues. The germline V gene encodes CDR1 SGHRS and CDR2 YFSETQ. With V trimmed by 4 bases and J by 5 bases, 9 bases remained unmatched. The DNA of the CDR3 is TGCGCCAGCAGCCTGGGACTAGGAGGTAAAGATACGCAGTATTTT. Protein sequence: CASSLGLGGKDTQYF.

CDR3 bases: TGCGCCAGCAGCCGTGGACAGGGGTTCACCGGGGAGCTGTTTTTT. Its translation: CASSRGQGFTGELFF. J is TRBJ2-2 and V is TRBV4-1; TRBD1 agrees at 9 bases. V was pared by 4 bases and J by 4 bases, with 4 bases of the junction left unmatched. CDR3 length equals 15 residues. The germline V gene has CDR1 MGHRA and CDR2 YSYEKL.

In DNA form, the CDR3 reads TGTGCCAGTACCCCTGGACAGGCGGGGGGCTATGGCTACACCTTC. Protein product: CASTPGQAGGYGYTF. The V and J genes are TRBV19 and TRBJ1-2; TRBD1 matches 7 bases. Germline-derived CDR1 and CDR2 are LNHDA and SQIVND (reference sequence). V was pared by 7 bases and J by 4 bases, with 12 bases of the junction left unmatched. The CDR3 runs 15 residues.

The sample holds one count of this clone. This chain joins TRBV7-9 and TRBJ2-1; D might be TRBD2 (5 bases). CDR3 length equals 15 residues. Germline lookup yields CDR1 SEHNR and CDR2 FQNEAQ (reference sequence). Trimming pared 2 bases from V and 2 bases from J, leaving 10 bases between. CDR3 protein: CASSLTLVAYNEQFF. The CDR3, as DNA: TGTGCCAGCAGCTTAACACTAGTAGCCTACAATGAGCAGTTCTTC.

This clone has only one observation. The rearrangement links TRBV10-3 to TRBJ1-6, with 9 bases matching TRBD1. The trim removed 4 bases at V and 5 bases at J, leaving 3 bases unmatched. The CDR3 totals 15 residues. Germline V lookup: CDR1 ENHRY, CDR2 SYGVKD. CDR3 nucleotide sequence: TGTGCCATCAGTGGGACAGGGGCCCATAATTCACCCCTCCACTTT. Encoded protein: CAISGTGAHNSPLHF.

The CDR3 sequence is CASKPSVLIYF. The CDR3 nucleotides are TGCGCCAGCAAGCCCTCGGTGTTGATATATTTT. The chain links TRBV5-1 to TRBJ1-3, with D unresolved. Trimming removed 6 bases at V and 13 bases at J, with 14 bases between. Germline V gene data show CDR1 as SGHRS and CDR2 as YFSETQ. The CDR3 sequence is 11 residues long.

This sequence joins TRBV6-4 and TRBJ2-7; 7 nucleotides align to TRBD2. CDR1 is MRHNA and CDR2 is SNTAGT in the germline V gene. J gave up 2 bases and V 7 bases, and 11 bases lay outside the gene matches. CDR3 size: 15 residues. The DNA of the CDR3 is TGTGCCAGCAAACGGGGGGAGGACCTTGCCTACGAGCAGTACTTC. Its translation: CASKRGEDLAYEQYF.

This clone was seen only once. The chain carries TRBV19 and TRBJ1-6; possible D gene TRBD1, 5 bases. Trimming left V 1 base short and J 7 bases short, with 11 bases between. CDR1 is LNHDA and CDR2 is SQIVND in the germline V gene (reference sequence). The CDR3 has 15 residues. For the CDR3, the DNA is TGTGCCAGTAGTATAGGGTTACAGGCCAATTCACCCCTCCACTTT. This sequence encodes CASSIGLQANSPLHF.

As to this clone: The germline gene is not matched at one end of the junction; a read error may be the cause. The genes are TRBV15 and TRBJ1-2, with 7 positions matching TRBD1. The CDR3 spans 13 residues. From germline, CDR1 is LNHNV and CDR2 YYDKDF (reference sequence). DNA for the CDR3: TGTGCCACCAGCGGAGACAGGGTTGCGGGCTACACCTTC. This translates into CATSGDRVAGYTF.

In its sample, this clone ranks as medium-sized. The chain joins TRBV14 to TRBJ1-2; D perhaps matches TRBD1 (5 bases). Germline loops: CDR1 SGHDN, CDR2 FVKESK. This CDR3 region has 16 residues. Trimming stripped 1 base from V and 13 bases from J, with 25 bases between. The CDR3 protein is CASSQGFIWQGDGSTF. The CDR3 DNA reads TGTGCCAGCAGCCAAGGTTTTATTTGGCAGGGTGATGGTTCCACCTTC. The full variable domain, rest sourced from reference TRBV14 and TRBJ1-2, is EAGVTQFPSHSVIEKGQTVTLRCDPISGHDNLYWYRRVMGKEIKFLLHFVKESKQDESGMPNNRFLAERTGGTYSTLKVQPAELEDSGVYFCASSQGFIWQGDGSTFGSGTRLTVV.

This clone appeared once. The chain joins TRBV6-5 to TRBJ2-5; 9 positions agree with TRBD1. Germline values: CDR1 MNHEY, CDR2 SVGAGI. V trimming: 5 bases; J trimming: 4 bases; junction bases outside the gene matches: 2. The CDR3 runs to 13 residues. The CDR3: CASSRDRVETQYF. CDR3 DNA sequence: TGTGCCAGCAGTCGGGACAGGGTAGAGACCCAGTACTTC.

This chain links TRBV6-2 or TRBV6-3 with TRBJ2-3, with 8 bases lining up with TRBD2. Germline-derived CDR1 and CDR2 are MNHEY and SVGEGT. The CDR3 is 16 amino acids. V shed 0 bases and J 5 bases; nucleotides not matched to a gene: 7. The CDR3 loop reads CASSYSTTSVVDTQYF. CDR3 nucleotide sequence: TGTGCCAGCAGTTACTCTACGACTAGCGTGGTAGATACGCAGTATTTT.